This T cell receptor beta chain is drawn from a study of T cell responses to AZD1222 COVID-19 vaccine. Whole-study context: It was second doses at about 4 or about 12 weeks that were pooled.

Germline-derived CDR1 and CDR2 are SQVTM and ANQGSEA. V trimming: 6 bases; J trimming: 6 bases; junction bases outside the gene matches: 10. This CDR3 is built from 13 residues. Comments on this clone: Its target is unknown.

Study-level findings and limits: Sampling captured repertoires only after the peak T cell response. Nearly half of spike-specific TCRs reportedly target variant regions that are unmutated in the B.1.351 and B.1.1.7 variants. A mostly white British donor set with more females was recruited, and clonal diversity was possibly underestimated.

Generated by immunoSEQ multiplex PCR, the TCRdb table keeps only in-frame clones and is missing some. Among 95,000 to 110,000 clones, approximately 89% were seen once, and the ten largest hold approximately 18%. The chain joins TRBV29-1 to TRBJ2-7; TRBD1 agrees at 8 bases. The sample consisted of peripheral blood, taken on day 0 of AZD1222 vaccination. This sequence was found in an adult in good health. The chain's CDR3 is CSVVTGVNGEQYF. The CDR3 nucleotides read TGCAGCGTGGTGACAGGGGTTAATGGCGAGCAGTACTTC.